Listed below are T cell receptor beta chains from one sample, sequenced in a study of persistence of HIV-infected CD4 T cells. No antigens are known for them. Produced via immunoSEQ multiplex PCR; TCRdb's table is partial and in-frame only. This table holds nearly 20,000 clones, about 60% found once. This sample comprised CD4+ T cells sorted from PBMCs after roughly 20-hour stimulation, obtained from a patient who received antiretroviral therapy. The receptors here all came from an adult woman with HIV who was CMV-seropositive. The CDR3 runs from the conserved cysteine through the conserved F or W. The order of the fields is V gene, clone size, J gene, D gene, CDR3 protein, CDR3 DNA. The D gene is left open where the match is weak. Clone size appears in some rows only: once, few, many, or a class for an expanded clone.

>TRBV9|-|TRBJ1-3|-
CASSPRLGSGNTIYF
TGTGCCAGCAGCCCCCGGCTTGGTTCTGGAAACACCATATATTTT
>TRBV6-1|-|TRBJ2-2|TRBD1
CASSEYGTGVNTGELFF
TGTGCCAGCAGTGAATATGGGACAGGAGTTAACACCGGGGAGCTGTTTTTT
>TRBV19|-|TRBJ1-1|TRBD1
CASSIGGDRGLVDNTEAFF
TGTGCCAGTAGTATAGGGGGAGACAGGGGGCTTGTGGATAACACTGAAGCTTTCTTT
>TRBV18|-|TRBJ1-1|-
CASSPPVGVEAFF
TGTGCCAGCTCACCACCGGTGGGAGTTGAAGCTTTCTTT
>TRBV27|few|TRBJ1-6|-
CASSFAGVSGNSPLHF
TGTGCCAGCAGTTTCGCTGGTGTTTCGGGTAATTCACCCCTCCACTTT
>TRBV2|-|TRBJ1-6|-
CAGQSGTYSSYNSPLHF
TGTGCCGGTCAATCGGGCACCTACAGCTCCTATAATTCACCCCTCCACTTT
>TRBV27|-|TRBJ2-1|TRBD1
CASRSNRGFNDEQFF
TGTGCCAGCAGATCAAACAGGGGGTTTAACGATGAGCAGTTCTTC
>TRBV24-1|-|TRBJ2-2|-
CATSYETKNTGELFF
TGTGCCACCAGTTATGAGACTAAGAACACCGGGGAGCTGTTTTTT
>TRBV7-8|-|TRBJ1-6|TRBD1
CASSSSGQLASPLHF
TGTGCCAGCAGCTCGTCGGGACAGCTCGCTTCACCCCTCCACTTT
>TRBV2|-|TRBJ1-4|-
CASSERGGSDEKLFF
TGTGCCAGCAGTGAAAGGGGAGGGTCGGATGAAAAACTGTTTTTT
>TRBV24-1|-|TRBJ2-7|-
CATSAWGAREQYF
TGTGCCACCAGTGCTTGGGGGGCACGGGAGCAGTACTTC
>TRBV14|-|TRBJ1-2|TRBD1
CASSQGTGINYGYTF
TGTGCCAGCAGCCAAGGGACAGGTATCAACTATGGCTACACCTTC
>TRBV24-1|once|TRBJ1-1|-
CATSGNRATEAFF
TGTGCCACCAGTGGGAATAGGGCCACTGAAGCTTTCTTT
>TRBV6-1|-|TRBJ2-7|TRBD1
CASSERWDRPTHRF
TGTGCCAGCAGTGAAAGGTGGGACAGACCTACACACAGGTTC
>TRBV5-4|medium-sized|TRBJ1-5|TRBD1
CASSSTGTGSNQPQHF
TGTGCCAGCAGCTCAACAGGGACAGGCAGCAATCAGCCCCAGCATTTT
>TRBV7-6|-|TRBJ2-7|-
CASSPDTYEQYF
TGTGCCAGCAGCCCCGATACCTACGAGCAGTACTTC
>TRBV4-1|-|TRBJ1-4|-
CASSQVDMGWIPTNEKLFF
TGCGCCAGCAGCCAAGTGGACATGGGGTGGATCCCAACTAATGAAAAACTGTTTTTT
>TRBV2|few|TRBJ1-2|-
CASIFGGVYGYTF
TGTGCCAGCATCTTTGGGGGAGTATATGGCTACACCTTC
>TRBV2|few|TRBJ1-2|TRBD1
CASMEDRGVGYTF
TGTGCCAGCATGGAAGACAGGGGGGTTGGCTACACCTTC
>TRBV6-4|-|TRBJ1-1|-
CASSVQRNTEAFF
TGTGCCAGCAGTGTTCAGCGGAACACTGAAGCTTTCTTT
>TRBV12-3/TRBV12-4|once|TRBJ1-2|-
CASSTRRDGYTF
TGTGCCAGCAGTACCCGCCGCGACGGCTACACCTTC
>TRBV30|-|TRBJ1-4|-
CACSASTNEKLFF
TGTGCCTGTTCTGCGTCAACTAATGAAAAACTGTTTTTT
>TRBV19|-|TRBJ1-4|TRBD1
CASSSRDSEKLFF
TGTGCCAGTAGTAGCCGGGACAGTGAAAAACTGTTTTTT
>TRBV2|-|TRBJ2-3|-
CASSDGITDTQYF
TGTGCCAGCTCCGACGGAATCACAGATACGCAGTATTTT
>TRBV5-5|few|TRBJ1-5|-
CASSLFRGDQPQHF
TGTGCCAGCAGCTTGTTCAGGGGAGATCAGCCCCAGCATTTT
>TRBV6-5|-|TRBJ1-3|-
CASHSSGNTIYF
TGTGCCAGCCATTCATCTGGAAACACCATATATTTT
>TRBV5-1|-|TRBJ2-1|TRBD2
CASSDGTSGYNEQFF
TGCGCCAGCAGCGACGGGACTAGCGGCTACAATGAGCAGTTCTTC
>TRBV7-7|few|TRBJ2-6|TRBD2
CASSLAGGSANVLTF
TGTGCTAGCAGCTTAGCGGGGGGCAGCGCCAACGTCCTGACTTTC
>TRBV5-1|-|TRBJ2-2|-
CASSLGSPNTGELFF
TGCGCCAGCAGCTTAGGTTCACCGAACACCGGGGAGCTGTTTTTT
>TRBV3-1/TRBV3-2|-|TRBJ1-1|-
CASSPMSLGTEAFF
TGTGCCAGCAGCCCGATGTCGTTGGGGACTGAAGCTTTCTTT
>TRBV6-1|-|TRBJ2-3|-
CASSEVGRNTDTQYF
TGTGCCAGCAGTGAAGTCGGCAGAAACACAGATACGCAGTATTTT
>TRBV4-1|-|TRBJ2-3|TRBD2
CASSQEPTGTSGVGGTDTQYF
TGCGCCAGCAGCCAGGAACCCACCGGGACTAGCGGGGTGGGGGGCACAGATACGCAGTATTTT
>TRBV27|once|TRBJ1-3|-
CASSPSGSSGNTIYF
TGTGCCAGCAGTCCATCAGGGAGCTCTGGAAACACCATATATTTT
>TRBV28|-|TRBJ2-3|-
CASSLSSTDTQYF
TGTGCCAGCAGTCTTTCCAGCACAGATACGCAGTATTTT
>TRBV21-1|-|TRBJ1-1|-
CASSRGGRDRSPGNTEAFF
TGTGCCAGCAGCAGGGGAGGGCGGGACCGCTCCCCGGGGAACACTGAAGCTTTCTTT
>TRBV30|-|TRBJ1-1|-
CAWSVKTEAFF
TGTGCCTGGAGTGTAAAGACTGAAGCTTTCTTT
>TRBV7-3|few|TRBJ2-2|-
CASSSTPTGNTGELFF
TGTGCCAGCAGCTCAACCCCGACAGGGAACACCGGGGAGCTGTTTTTT
>TRBV19|few|TRBJ1-5|-
CASSIDGQRFKPQHF
TGTGCCAGTAGTATAGACGGCCAGCGGTTCAAGCCCCAGCATTTT
>TRBV30|few|TRBJ2-3|-
CAWSVGSTDTQYF
TGTGCCTGGAGTGTTGGCTCCACAGATACGCAGTATTTT
>TRBV3-1/TRBV3-2|medium-sized|TRBJ1-6|-
CASSLLNYNSPLHF
TGTGCCAGCAGCCTCTTAAATTATAATTCACCCCTCCACTTT
>TRBV2|-|TRBJ2-6|-
CASLVRVQSSSGANVLTF
TGTGCCAGCCTTGTCCGGGTACAATCAAGCTCTGGGGCCAACGTCCTGACTTTC
>TRBV2|-|TRBJ2-2|-
CASTRLARNTGELFF
TGTGCCAGCACTCGACTGGCGCGGAACACCGGGGAGCTGTTTTTT
>TRBV7-9|once|TRBJ1-1|-
CASSSMTGNTEAFF
TGTGCCAGCAGCTCCATGACGGGGAACACTGAAGCTTTCTTT
>TRBV15|-|TRBJ2-3|-
CATSRDTGTQYF
TGTGCCACCAGCAGAGATACGGGTACCCAGTATTTT
>TRBV5-1|few|TRBJ1-6|-
CASSLAPGGNSPLHF
TGCGCCAGCAGCTTGGCCCCTGGGGGCAATTCACCCCTCCACTTT
>TRBV6-5|-|TRBJ2-3|TRBD1
CASSYSGQGIDTQYF
TGTGCCAGCAGTTACTCGGGACAGGGAATAGATACGCAGTATTTT
>TRBV10-3|-|TRBJ1-2|-
CAISDTYGFDYGYTF
TGTGCCATCAGCGATACATATGGCTTTGACTATGGCTACACCTTC
>TRBV5-1|-|TRBJ2-7|TRBD2
CASSFRASGLLYEQYF
TGCGCCAGCAGCTTTCGTGCTAGCGGGCTCCTCTACGAGCAGTACTTC
>TRBV4-1|-|TRBJ2-7|TRBD2
CASSQLSGGANEQYF
TGCGCCAGCAGCCAGCTTAGCGGGGGGGCCAACGAGCAGTACTTC
>TRBV6-5|once|TRBJ2-1|TRBD2
CASRPGGTYNEQFF
TGTGCCAGCAGGCCGGGGGGGACGTACAATGAGCAGTTCTTC
>TRBV6-5|-|TRBJ2-4|TRBD1
CASSLDRASKNIQYF
TGTGCCAGCAGTCTTGACAGGGCCTCCAAAAACATTCAGTACTTC
>TRBV10-3|-|TRBJ1-4|TRBD1
CATNDRGGGEKLFF
TGTGCCACCAATGACAGGGGCGGGGGTGAAAAACTGTTTTTT
>TRBV7-3|-|TRBJ2-2|-
CASSPRGANTGELFF
TGTGCCAGCAGCCCCAGGGGGGCGAACACCGGGGAGCTGTTTTTT
>TRBV3-1/TRBV3-2|-|TRBJ1-3|-
CASSDTANRDRPGNTIYF
TGTGCCAGCAGCGATACTGCGAACCGGGACCGCCCTGGAAACACCATATATTTT
>TRBV5-1|-|TRBJ1-4|-
CASSLAGANEKLFF
TGCGCCAGCAGCTTGGCAGGGGCTAATGAAAAACTGTTTTTT